The 28 T cell receptor beta chains below come from one sample, sequenced in a study of T cells in localized non-small cell lung cancer. Some clones are missing from TCRdb's copy, which holds only in-frame ones; the method was immunoSEQ multiplex PCR. The data hold some 80,000 clones, with around four fifths observed a single time. Sequences were derived from peripheral blood, sampled before any cancer treatment. The source is a man aged 40 to 75 with stage I lung adenocarcinoma.

The count of this clone is one. The genes are TRBV5-6 and TRBJ2-7; D gene uncertain. Germline values: CDR1 SGHDT, CDR2 YYEEEE. CDR3 length: 11 amino acids. V lost 0 bases and J lost 6, with 4 bases in between. The CDR3 sequence: CASSLAGEQYF. The DNA for the CDR3 is TGTGCCAGCAGCTTGGCCGGCGAGCAGTACTTC. The variable domain in full, with the rest retrieved from reference TRBV5-6 and TRBJ2-7, is DAGVTQSPTHLIKTRGQQVTLRCSPKSGHDTVSWYQQALGQGPQFIFQYYEEEERQRGNFPDRFSGHQFPNYSSELNVNALLLGDSALYLCASSLAGEQYFGPGTRLTVT.

V gene TRBV4-2 combines with J gene TRBJ1-5; no clear D. Germline assignment: CDR1 LGHNA and CDR2 YNFKEQ. Between the trimmed V and J ends, which lost 0 bases and 1 base, there was a span of 16 bases. CDR3 size: 18 residues. CDR3 amino acids: CASSQDLSPAGSNQPQHF. Written as DNA, the CDR3 is TGTGCCAGCAGCCAAGATCTTTCGCCGGCCGGGAGCAATCAGCCCCAGCATTTT.

In this sample, this clone turned up once. The rearrangement joins TRBV7-2 to TRBJ2-7, with TRBD1 matching 7 bases. CDR1 and CDR2 (germline): SGHTA, FQGNSA. Germline trimming cut 3 bases from V and 4 bases from J; bases unmatched to any gene: 3. CDR3 length: 13 amino acids. CDR3 nucleotide sequence: TGTGCCAGCAGCTTTCCAGGGGGATACGAGCAGTACTTC. Its translation is CASSFPGGYEQYF.

This chain uses TRBV2 with TRBJ2-3; TRBD2 matches 12 bases. Germline V gene sequence: CDR1 SNHLY, CDR2 FYNNEI. V lost 5 bases to trimming and J lost 3 bases; unmatched junction nucleotides: 9. This CDR3 is built from 17 residues. Written as DNA, the CDR3 is TGTGCCAGCAGTAGTCGACTAGCGGGGGTTGGTACAGATACGCAGTATTTT. Translation: CASSSRLAGVGTDTQYF. The complete variable domain, with remaining parts taken from reference TRBV2 and TRBJ2-3, reads EPEVTQTPSHQVTQMGQEVILRCVPISNHLYFYWYRQILGQKVEFLVSFYNNEISEKSEIFDDQFSVERPDGSNFTLKIRSTKLEDSAMYFCASSSRLAGVGTDTQYFGPGTRLTVL.

The gene calls are TRBV7-9 and TRBJ1-2, with a possible D match to TRBD1 (5 bases). Trimming left V 1 base short and J 1 base short, with 10 bases between. The CDR3 runs to 15 residues. Per the germline V gene, CDR1 is SEHNR and CDR2 is FQNEAQ (reference sequence). The DNA of the CDR3 is TGTGCCAGCAGCTTAGGCACAGGAGGTAACTATGGCTACACCTTC. Its translation: CASSLGTGGNYGYTF.

The chain employs TRBV4-1 and TRBJ2-1, with 11 nucleotides matching TRBD1. Unmatched junction bases numbered 4, after V lost 2 bases and J lost 7 bases. Germline V gene sequence: CDR1 MGHRA, CDR2 YSYEKL. The CDR3 covers 15 residues. Here the CDR3 reads CASSQTGTGGNEQFF. DNA of the CDR3: TGCGCCAGCAGCCAAACCGGGACAGGGGGAAATGAGCAGTTCTTC.

This clone has a single count. J is TRBJ2-3 and V is TRBV4-1; the match to TRBD2 covers 8 bases. Looked up from germline, CDR1 is MGHRA and CDR2 is YSYEKL. V shed 0 bases, J shed 2 bases, and the junction held 4 bases outside the gene matches. This CDR3 contains 16 residues. CDR3 residues: CASSQETGGATDTQYF. In nucleotides, the CDR3 is TGCGCCAGCAGCCAAGAGACGGGGGGGGCCACAGATACGCAGTATTTT.

The chain joins TRBV6-1 to TRBJ2-5, with TRBD2 identical over 11 bases. In germline, CDR1 is MNHNS, CDR2 SASEGT. The ends lost 6 bases at V and 6 bases at J; junction bases unmatched: 9. The CDR3 spans 15 residues. Here the CDR3 DNA reads TGTGCCAGCAGACTGCAGACTAGCGGGGAAAAGACCCAGTACTTC. Protein sequence: CASRLQTSGEKTQYF.

The chain employs TRBV6-4 and TRBJ2-1; D might be TRBD1 (7 bases). This CDR3 region has 16 residues. Trimming took 7 bases from V and 4 from J, leaving 20 bases between them. From germline, CDR1 is MRHNA and CDR2 SNTAGT. The CDR3, as DNA: TGTGCCAGCATCAACTCCAGGGGGGAATCTTACAATGAGCAGTTCTTC. It yields the protein CASINSRGESYNEQFF.

This clone was observed a single time. The chain uses TRBV5-6 and TRBJ1-1, with 8 positions matching TRBD1. Trimming at V came to 4 bases and at J to 4 bases, leaving 3 bases not matched to a gene. CDR1 SGHDT and CDR2 YYEEEE come from the germline V gene. There are 13 residues in the CDR3. The CDR3 reads CASSLTGATEAFF. As DNA, the CDR3 is TGTGCCAGCAGCCTGACAGGGGCCACTGAAGCTTTCTTT.

V and J are TRBV6-5 and TRBJ1-6; 8 bases map to TRBD1. This CDR3 is built from 16 residues. Germline V gene data show CDR1 as MNHEY and CDR2 as SVGAGI. V lost 2 bases to trimming and J lost 13 bases; unmatched junction nucleotides: 13. For the CDR3, the DNA is TGTGCCAGCAGTTACGCACAGGGGGTGGGCGAATCTCCCCTCCACTTT. This translates into CASSYAQGVGESPLHF.

On this clone itself: At the DNA level, this CDR3 is encoded by other sequences in the same sample as well. The CDR3 is CASSLRTDTGGTF. In DNA form, the CDR3 reads TGTGCCAGCAGTTTAAGGACAGATACCGGAGGCACCTTC. This chain links TRBV28 with TRBJ1-2; the D gene is possibly TRBD1 (6 bases). V was cut by 2 bases and J by 13 bases, with 17 bases left in between. The CDR3 runs to 13 residues. From germline, CDR1 is MDHEN and CDR2 SYDVKM.

This clone occurred a few times. The DNA of the CDR3 is TGTGCCAGTAACAACCTCTATGGCTACACCTTC. Protein: CASNNLYGYTF. The chain joins TRBV19 to TRBJ1-2; D gene uncertain. V lost 7 bases and J 4 bases, leaving 7 bases between the germline ends. The CDR3 has 11 residues. Germline CDR1 reads LNHDA; CDR2 reads SQIVND (reference sequence).

The chain recombines TRBV6-1 with TRBJ1-6; D is undetermined. Trimming took 3 bases from V and 9 from J, leaving 15 bases between them. Germline V CDR1 and CDR2: MNHNS, SASEGT. CDR3 length: 15 residues. The CDR3 coding sequence is TGTGCCAGCAGTGAGGCCGGCCCCAATATTTCACCCCTCCACTTT. Translated, it gives CASSEAGPNISPLHF.

The J gene is TRBJ1-5, the V gene TRBV19; no clear D. V was cut by 3 bases and J by 6 bases, with 12 bases left in between. The CDR3 loop spans 14 amino acids. Germline V lookup: CDR1 LNHDA, CDR2 SQIVND (reference sequence). DNA of the CDR3: TGTGCCAGTAGTATTAGGGATTCCGGTCAGCCCCAGCATTTT. This gives the protein CASSIRDSGQPQHF.

For this clone: Germline and junction disagree at one end, which may indicate a read error. The genes are TRBV30 and TRBJ1-4; the D gene is possibly TRBD1 (5 bases). CDR1 is GTSNPN, CDR2 SVGIG, per germline (reference sequence). The CDR3 has 13 amino acids. The CDR3: CASSPSWGEKLFF. In DNA, the CDR3 is TGTGCCTCGAGTCCGAGCTGGGGCGAAAAACTGTTTTTT. The entire variable domain, with the rest obtained from reference TRBV30 and TRBJ1-4, is as follows: SQTIHQWPATLVQPVGSPLSLECTVEGTSNPNLYWYRQAAGRGLQLLFYSVGIGQISSEVPQNLSASRPQDRQFILSSKKLLLSDSGFYLCASSPSWGEKLFFGSGTQLSVL.

This chain joins TRBV7-9 and TRBJ2-5; D possibly matches TRBD1 or TRBD2 (5 bases each). Germline V gene lookup returns CDR1 SEHNR and CDR2 FQNEAQ (reference sequence). Trimming cost V 5 bases and J 8 bases, with 18 bases left between them. The CDR3 is made up of 14 amino acids. The CDR3 DNA sequence: TGTGCCAGCAGCCCTTCCGGGCCCCGGGACACCCAGTACTTC. It translates to CASSPSGPRDTQYF.

Concerning this clone itself: Different DNA sequences within this sample yield the same CDR3. The chain recombines TRBV9 with TRBJ2-2; 10 bases are shared with TRBD1. Germline V gives CDR1 SGDLS, CDR2 YYNGEE. CDR3 length equals 15 residues. Trimming at V came to 3 bases and at J to 5 bases, leaving 4 bases not matched to a gene. As DNA, the CDR3 is TGTGCCAGCAGCGGGGGACAGGGGCGAACCGGGGAGCTGTTTTTT. This translates into CASSGGQGRTGELFF.

The chain uses TRBV19 and TRBJ1-1; D ambiguous. Germline assignment: CDR1 LNHDA and CDR2 SQIVND (reference sequence). This CDR3 region has 15 residues. V was clipped by 3 bases and J by 0 bases, with 11 bases between them. The CDR3 DNA reads as TGTGCCAGTAGTATTAGGCCGGGCTTGAACACTGAAGCTTTCTTT. This sequence encodes CASSIRPGLNTEAFF.

V and J are TRBV15 and TRBJ1-1; the match to TRBD1 covers 9 bases. In germline, CDR1 is LNHNV, CDR2 YYDKDF (reference sequence). The trim removed 2 bases at V and 4 bases at J, leaving 5 bases unmatched. The CDR3 is 15 amino acids. The CDR3 here is CATSRLGQGGTEAFF. The CDR3 region has the DNA TGTGCCACCAGCAGACTGGGACAGGGAGGCACTGAAGCTTTCTTT.

The chain has TRBV29-1 and TRBJ2-1; 7 bases are shared with TRBD1. Trimming took 7 bases from V and 8 from J; bases not matched to a gene: 14. Per the germline V gene, CDR1 is SQVTM and CDR2 is ANQGSEA. CDR3 length: 14 residues. DNA of the CDR3: TGCAGCGGTTCATACAGGGCTCAGGGGGATGAGCAGTTCTTC. As protein: CSGSYRAQGDEQFF.

V is TRBV10-2 and J is TRBJ1-2; maybe TRBD1 (5 bases). CDR1 is WSHSY and CDR2 is SAAADI in the germline V gene. V lost 7 bases and J lost 7, with 10 bases in between. The length of the CDR3 is 11 residues. CDR3 amino acids: CASMGEGGYTF. In DNA form, the CDR3 reads TGCGCCAGCATGGGGGAGGGTGGCTACACCTTC.

The genes are TRBV15 and TRBJ2-7, with TRBD2 matching over 10 bases. Losses at the gene ends were 5 bases for V and 0 bases for J; bases not matched to a gene: 4. This CDR3 contains 15 residues. Germline assignment: CDR1 LNHNV and CDR2 YYDKDF (reference sequence). CDR3 DNA sequence: TGTGCCACCAGCCCTAGCGGGAGTGTCTCCTACGAGCAGTACTTC. This encodes CATSPSGSVSYEQYF.

This clone came up a few times. The chain couples TRBV7-9 to TRBJ1-2; tentatively, D is TRBD1 (5 bases). V shed 5 bases and J shed 8 bases, with 21 bases lying between them. This CDR3 has 15 residues. The germline gives CDR1 SEHNR, CDR2 FQNEAQ (reference sequence). Written as DNA, the CDR3 is TGTGCCAGCAGCCTGGGGGAGTCCCACTGGCGGGGCTACACCTTC. This sequence encodes CASSLGESHWRGYTF.

The chain has TRBV2 and TRBJ2-7, with D maybe TRBD2 (6 bases). This CDR3 is 13 amino acids long. CDR1 is SNHLY, CDR2 FYNNEI, per germline. Trimming cost V 10 bases and J 0 bases, with 13 bases left between them. The chain's CDR3 is CATARDFSYEQYF. The CDR3 DNA sequence: TGTGCCACCGCCCGGGACTTCTCCTACGAGCAGTACTTC.

The chain recombines TRBV18 with TRBJ2-5; the match to TRBD1 covers 7 bases. Losses at the gene ends were 4 bases for V and 0 bases for J; bases not matched to a gene: 2. The CDR3 extends over 14 amino acids. Germline CDR1 KGHSH, CDR2 LQKENI. CDR3 nucleotide sequence: TGTGCCAGCTCACTGACAGGGAACCAAGAGACCCAGTACTTC. This encodes CASSLTGNQETQYF.

The rearrangement joins TRBV19 to TRBJ1-1, with D unclear. Trimming removed 2 bases at V and 0 bases at J, with 10 bases between. The germline gives CDR1 LNHDA, CDR2 SQIVND (reference sequence). The CDR3 loop spans 15 amino acids. Written as DNA, the CDR3 is TGTGCCAGTAGTATATTGGGGAACATGAACACTGAAGCTTTCTTT. Translating it yields CASSILGNMNTEAFF.

The chain couples TRBV5-1 to TRBJ2-7, with D perhaps matching TRBD1 (5 bases). Germline V gene sequence: CDR1 SGHRS, CDR2 YFSETQ. The CDR3 extends over 13 amino acids. V lost 4 bases to trimming and J lost 3 bases, with 11 bases between them. CDR3 coding DNA: TGCGCCAGCAGCCCCCCCGACAGCTACGAGCAGTACTTC. This codes for CASSPPDSYEQYF.